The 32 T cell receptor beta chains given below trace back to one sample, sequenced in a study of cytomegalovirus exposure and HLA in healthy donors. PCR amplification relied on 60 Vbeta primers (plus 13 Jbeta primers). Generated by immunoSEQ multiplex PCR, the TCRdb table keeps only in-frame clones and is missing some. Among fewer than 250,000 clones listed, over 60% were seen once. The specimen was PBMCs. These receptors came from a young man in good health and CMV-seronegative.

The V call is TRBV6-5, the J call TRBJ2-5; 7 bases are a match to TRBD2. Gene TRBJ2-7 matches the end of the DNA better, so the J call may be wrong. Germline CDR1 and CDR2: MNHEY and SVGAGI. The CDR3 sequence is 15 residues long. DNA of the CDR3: TGTGCCAGCACTCCCTTGACTAGCAGGTCCGGCGAGCAGTACTTC. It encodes CASTPLTSRSGEQYF.

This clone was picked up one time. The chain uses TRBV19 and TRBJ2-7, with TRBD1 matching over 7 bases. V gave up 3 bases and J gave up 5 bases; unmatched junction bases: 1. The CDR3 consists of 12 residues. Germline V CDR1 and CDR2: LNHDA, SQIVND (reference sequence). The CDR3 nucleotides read TGTGCCAGTAGTATCAGGGGGAACGAGCAGTACTTC. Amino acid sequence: CASSIRGNEQYF.

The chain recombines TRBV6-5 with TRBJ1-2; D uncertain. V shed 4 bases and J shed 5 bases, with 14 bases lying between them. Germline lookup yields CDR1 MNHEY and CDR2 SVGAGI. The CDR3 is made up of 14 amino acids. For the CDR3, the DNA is TGTGCCAGCAGTTCCGAACTCCCACCTTATGGCTACACCTTC. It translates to CASSSELPPYGYTF.

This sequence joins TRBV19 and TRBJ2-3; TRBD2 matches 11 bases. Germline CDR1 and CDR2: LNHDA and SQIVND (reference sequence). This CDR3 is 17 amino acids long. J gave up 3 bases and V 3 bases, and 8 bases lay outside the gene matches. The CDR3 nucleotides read TGTGCCAGTAGTATGGCCTGGGGACTAGCGGTAACAGATACGCAGTATTTT. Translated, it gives CASSMAWGLAVTDTQYF.

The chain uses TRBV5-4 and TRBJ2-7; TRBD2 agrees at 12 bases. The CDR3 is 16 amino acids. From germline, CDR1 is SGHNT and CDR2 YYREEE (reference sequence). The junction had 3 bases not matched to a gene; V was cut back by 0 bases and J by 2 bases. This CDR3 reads CASSLDGLAGPYEQYF. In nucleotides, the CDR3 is TGTGCCAGCAGCTTGGATGGACTAGCGGGACCCTACGAGCAGTACTTC.

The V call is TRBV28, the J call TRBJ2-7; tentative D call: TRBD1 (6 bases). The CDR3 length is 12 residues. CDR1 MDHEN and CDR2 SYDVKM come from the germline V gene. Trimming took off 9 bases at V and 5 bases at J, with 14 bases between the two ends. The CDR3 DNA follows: TGTGCCAGTAGACACAGGGTAGACGAGCAGTACTTC. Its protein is CASRHRVDEQYF.

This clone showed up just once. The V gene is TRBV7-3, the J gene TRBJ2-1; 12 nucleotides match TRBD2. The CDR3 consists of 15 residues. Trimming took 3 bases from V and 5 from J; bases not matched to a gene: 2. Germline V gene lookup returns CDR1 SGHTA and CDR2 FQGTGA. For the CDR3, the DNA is TGTGCCAGCAGCTTCGGACTAGCGGGAAACAATGAGCAGTTCTTC. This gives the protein CASSFGLAGNNEQFF.

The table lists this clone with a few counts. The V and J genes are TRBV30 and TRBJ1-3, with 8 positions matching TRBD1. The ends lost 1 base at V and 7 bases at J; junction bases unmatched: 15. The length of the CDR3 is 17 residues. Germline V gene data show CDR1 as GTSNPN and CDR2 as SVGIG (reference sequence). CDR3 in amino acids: CAWSASRVPGQANTIYF. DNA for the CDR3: TGTGCCTGGAGTGCTTCAAGGGTCCCGGGACAGGCGAACACCATATATTTT. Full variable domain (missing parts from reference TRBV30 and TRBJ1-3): SQTIHQWPATLVQPVGSPLSLECTVEGTSNPNLYWYRQAAGRGLQLLFYSVGIGQISSEVPQNLSASRPQDRQFILSSKKLLLSDSGFYLCAWSASRVPGQANTIYFGEGSWLTVV.

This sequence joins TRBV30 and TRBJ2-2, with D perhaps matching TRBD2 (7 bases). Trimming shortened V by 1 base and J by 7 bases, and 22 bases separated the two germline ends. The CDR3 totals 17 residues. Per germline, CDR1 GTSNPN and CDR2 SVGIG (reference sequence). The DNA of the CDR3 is TGTGCCTGGAGTGCCACCTTGATTGCGGGGGCGGTCGGGGAGCTGTTTTTT. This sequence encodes CAWSATLIAGAVGELFF.

CDR3 sequence reads: CASSVKGANEKLFF. The CDR3 DNA is TGTGCCAGCAGCGTAAAGGGAGCTAATGAAAAACTGTTTTTT. J is TRBJ1-4 and V is TRBV9; D remains unclear. The CDR3 extends over 14 amino acids. CDR1 and CDR2 (germline): SGDLS, YYNGEE. V lost 1 base, J lost 3 bases, and 7 bases lay in between.

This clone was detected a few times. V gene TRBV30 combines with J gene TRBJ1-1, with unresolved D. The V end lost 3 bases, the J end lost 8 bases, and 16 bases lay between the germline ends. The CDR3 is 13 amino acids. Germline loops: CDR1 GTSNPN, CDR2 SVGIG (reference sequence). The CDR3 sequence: CAWSFPTRPEAFF. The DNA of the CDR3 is TGTGCCTGGAGCTTCCCGACAAGGCCCGAAGCTTTCTTT.

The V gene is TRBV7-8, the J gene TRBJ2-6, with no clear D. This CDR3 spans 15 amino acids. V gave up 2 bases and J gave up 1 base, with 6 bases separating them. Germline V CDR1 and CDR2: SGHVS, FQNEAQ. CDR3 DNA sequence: TGTGCCAGCAGCTTAATCAGATCTGGGGCCAACGTCCTGACTTTC. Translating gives CASSLIRSGANVLTF. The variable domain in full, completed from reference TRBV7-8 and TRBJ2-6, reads GAGVSQSPRYKVAKRGQDVALRCDPISGHVSLFWYQQALGQGPEFLTYFQNEAQLDKSGLPSDRFFAERPEGSVSTLKIQRTQQEDSAVYLCASSLIRSGANVLTFGAGSRLTVL.

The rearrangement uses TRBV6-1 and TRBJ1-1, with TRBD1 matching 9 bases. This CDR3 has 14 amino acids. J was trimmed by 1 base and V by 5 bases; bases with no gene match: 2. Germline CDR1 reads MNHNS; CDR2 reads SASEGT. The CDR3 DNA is TGTGCCAGCAGTTGGGACAGGGAGAACACTGAAGCTTTCTTT. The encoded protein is CASSWDRENTEAFF.

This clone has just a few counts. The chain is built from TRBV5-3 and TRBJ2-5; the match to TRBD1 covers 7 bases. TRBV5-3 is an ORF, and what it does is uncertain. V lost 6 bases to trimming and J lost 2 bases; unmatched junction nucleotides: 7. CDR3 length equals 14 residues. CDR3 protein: CARTHTGAQETQYF. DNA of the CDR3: TGTGCCAGAACCCATACAGGGGCACAAGAGACCCAGTACTTC.

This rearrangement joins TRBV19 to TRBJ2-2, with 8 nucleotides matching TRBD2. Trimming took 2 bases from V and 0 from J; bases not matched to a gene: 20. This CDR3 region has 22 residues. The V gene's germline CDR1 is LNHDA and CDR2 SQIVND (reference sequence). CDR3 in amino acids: CASSIWRLFDGGVPANTGELFF. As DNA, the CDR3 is TGTGCCAGTAGTATATGGAGGCTATTTGACGGGGGGGTCCCCGCGAACACCGGGGAGCTGTTTTTT. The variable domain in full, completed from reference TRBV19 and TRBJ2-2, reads DGGITQSPKYLFRKEGQNVTLSCEQNLNHDAMYWYRQDPGQGLRLIYYSQIVNDFQKGDIAEGYSVSREKKESFPLTVTSAQKNPTAFYLCASSIWRLFDGGVPANTGELFFGEGSRLTVL.

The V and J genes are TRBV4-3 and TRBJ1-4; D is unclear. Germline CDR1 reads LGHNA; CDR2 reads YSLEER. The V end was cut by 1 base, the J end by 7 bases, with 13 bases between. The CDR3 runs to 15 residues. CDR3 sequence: CASSQAPGDGEKLFF. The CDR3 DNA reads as TGCGCCAGCAGCCAAGCCCCCGGGGATGGTGAAAAACTGTTTTTT.

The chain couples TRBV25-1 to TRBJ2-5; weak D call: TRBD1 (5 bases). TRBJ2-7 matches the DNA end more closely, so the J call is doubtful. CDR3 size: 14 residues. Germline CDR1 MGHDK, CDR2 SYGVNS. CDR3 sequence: CASSGPGNPYEQYF. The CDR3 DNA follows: TGTGCCAGCAGTGGCCCAGGGAACCCCTACGAGCAGTACTTC.

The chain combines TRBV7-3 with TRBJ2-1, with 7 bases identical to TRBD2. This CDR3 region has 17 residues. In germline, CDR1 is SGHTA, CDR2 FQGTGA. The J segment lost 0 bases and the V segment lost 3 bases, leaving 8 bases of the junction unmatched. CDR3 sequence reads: CASSLAGAFNSYNEQFF. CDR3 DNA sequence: TGTGCCAGCAGCTTGGCGGGAGCCTTTAACTCCTACAATGAGCAGTTCTTC.

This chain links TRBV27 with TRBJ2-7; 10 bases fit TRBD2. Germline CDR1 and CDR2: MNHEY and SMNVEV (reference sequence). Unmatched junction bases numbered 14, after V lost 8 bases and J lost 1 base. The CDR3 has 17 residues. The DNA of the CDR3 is TGTGCCAGCTATACTCCTAGTACTAGCGGGAAGTCCTACGAGCAGTACTTC. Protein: CASYTPSTSGKSYEQYF.

The DNA of the CDR3 is TGTGCCTGGACGACAGGGCTTAACACTGAAGCTTTCTTT. Translating gives CAWTTGLNTEAFF. V and J are TRBV30 and TRBJ1-1; 7 bases align to TRBD1. The CDR3 loop spans 13 amino acids. CDR1 and CDR2 (germline): GTSNPN, SVGIG (reference sequence). V was clipped by 4 bases and J by 2 bases; unmatched bases: 4.

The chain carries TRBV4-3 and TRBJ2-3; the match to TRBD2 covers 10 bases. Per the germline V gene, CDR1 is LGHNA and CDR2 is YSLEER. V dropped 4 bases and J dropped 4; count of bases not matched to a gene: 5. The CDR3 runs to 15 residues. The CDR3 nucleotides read TGCGCCAGCAGCCTGACTAGCGGGTTTTCAGATACGCAGTATTTT. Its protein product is CASSLTSGFSDTQYF.

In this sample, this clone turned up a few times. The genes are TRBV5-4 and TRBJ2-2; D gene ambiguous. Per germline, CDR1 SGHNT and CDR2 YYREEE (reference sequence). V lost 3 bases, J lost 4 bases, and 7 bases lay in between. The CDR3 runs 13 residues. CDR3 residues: CASSSLGTGELFF. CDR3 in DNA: TGTGCCAGCAGCTCGCTAGGCACCGGGGAGCTGTTTTTT.

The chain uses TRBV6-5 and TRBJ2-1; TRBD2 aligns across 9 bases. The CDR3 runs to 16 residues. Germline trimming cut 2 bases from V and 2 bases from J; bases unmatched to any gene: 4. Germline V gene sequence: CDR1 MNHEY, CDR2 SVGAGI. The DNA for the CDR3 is TGTGCCAGCAGTTACGGCGGGGGGGCAACCTACAATGAGCAGTTCTTC. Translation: CASSYGGGATYNEQFF.

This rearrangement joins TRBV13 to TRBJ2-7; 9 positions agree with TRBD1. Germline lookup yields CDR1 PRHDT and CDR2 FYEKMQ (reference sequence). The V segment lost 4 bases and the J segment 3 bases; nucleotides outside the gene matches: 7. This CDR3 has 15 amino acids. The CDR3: CASSSTGQGYYEQYF. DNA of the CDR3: TGTGCCAGCAGCTCCACGGGACAGGGCTACTACGAGCAGTACTTC.

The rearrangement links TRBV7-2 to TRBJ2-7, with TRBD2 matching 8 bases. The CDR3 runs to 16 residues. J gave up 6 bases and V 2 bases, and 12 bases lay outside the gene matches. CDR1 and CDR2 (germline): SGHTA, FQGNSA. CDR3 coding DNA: TGTGCCAGCAGCTTACCCGGCCGGGAGGGCCATCTCGAGCAGTACTTC. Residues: CASSLPGREGHLEQYF. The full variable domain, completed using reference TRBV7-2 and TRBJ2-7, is GAGVSQSPSNKVTEKGKDVELRCDPISGHTALYWYRQSLGQGLEFLIYFQGNSAPDKSGLPSDRFSAERTGGSVSTLTIQRTQQEDSAVYLCASSLPGREGHLEQYFGPGTRLTVT.

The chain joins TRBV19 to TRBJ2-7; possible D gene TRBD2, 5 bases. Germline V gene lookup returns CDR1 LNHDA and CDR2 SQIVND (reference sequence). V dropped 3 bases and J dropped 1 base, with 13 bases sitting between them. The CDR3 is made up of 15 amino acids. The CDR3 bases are TGTGCCAGTAGTATCGGCGCGAGGGCGTCCTACGAGCAGTACTTC. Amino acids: CASSIGARASYEQYF. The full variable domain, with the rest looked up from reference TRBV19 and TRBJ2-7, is DGGITQSPKYLFRKEGQNVTLSCEQNLNHDAMYWYRQDPGQGLRLIYYSQIVNDFQKGDIAEGYSVSREKKESFPLTVTSAQKNPTAFYLCASSIGARASYEQYFGPGTRLTVT.

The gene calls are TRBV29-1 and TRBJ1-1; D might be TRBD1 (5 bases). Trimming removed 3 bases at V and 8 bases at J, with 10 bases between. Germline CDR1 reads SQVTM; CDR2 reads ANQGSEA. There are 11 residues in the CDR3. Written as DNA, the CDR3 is TGCAGCGTTGAGGGGGGGGTAGAAGCTTTCTTT. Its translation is CSVEGGVEAFF.

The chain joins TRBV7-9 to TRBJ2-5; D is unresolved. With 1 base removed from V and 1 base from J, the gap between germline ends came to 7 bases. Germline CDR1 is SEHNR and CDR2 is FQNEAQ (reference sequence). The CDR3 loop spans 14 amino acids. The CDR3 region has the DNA TGTGCCAGCAGCTTAGAACTATTCCAAGAGACCCAGTACTTC. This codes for CASSLELFQETQYF.

The CDR3 sequence: CASSLVEGEKLFF. The CDR3 nucleotides read TGTGCCAGCAGTCTGGTGGAGGGGGAAAAACTGTTTTTT. This chain joins TRBV6-1 and TRBJ1-4; perhaps TRBD1 as D (5 bases). From germline, CDR1 is MNHNS and CDR2 SASEGT. This CDR3 is built from 13 residues. V was cut by 5 bases and J by 8 bases, with 12 bases left in between.

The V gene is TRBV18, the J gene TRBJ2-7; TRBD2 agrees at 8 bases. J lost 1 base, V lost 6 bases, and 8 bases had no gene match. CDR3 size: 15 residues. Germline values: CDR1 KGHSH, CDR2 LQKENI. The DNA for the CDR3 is TGTGCCAGCTCCCCGTTAGCGGGAACATCCTACGAGCAGTACTTC. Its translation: CASSPLAGTSYEQYF.

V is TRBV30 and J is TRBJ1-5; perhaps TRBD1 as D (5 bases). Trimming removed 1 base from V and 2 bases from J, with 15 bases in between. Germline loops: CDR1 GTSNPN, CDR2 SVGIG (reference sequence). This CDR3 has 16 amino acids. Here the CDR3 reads CAWSGGTSDGNQPQHF. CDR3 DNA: TGTGCCTGGAGTGGGGGGACTTCAGACGGCAATCAGCCCCAGCATTTT.

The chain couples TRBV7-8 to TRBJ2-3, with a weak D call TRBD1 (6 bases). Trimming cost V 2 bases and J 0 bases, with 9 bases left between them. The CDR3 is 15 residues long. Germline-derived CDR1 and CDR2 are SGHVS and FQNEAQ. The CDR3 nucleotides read TGTGCCAGCAGCTTAAGGACAGCCAGCACAGATACGCAGTATTTT. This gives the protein CASSLRTASTDTQYF.